This entry lists 10 T cell receptor beta chains sequenced from one sample in a study of neoadjuvant nivolumab and ipilimumab in lung cancer. Assay used: immunoSEQ multiplex PCR; TCRdb lists only in-frame clones, some missing. Among about 7,000 clones listed, 80% to 85% were seen once. This sample comprised tumor tissue, obtained after neoadjuvant nivolumab, alone or with ipilimumab, at or shortly before surgery. The receptors come from an adult with non-small cell lung cancer.

This sequence joins TRBV30 and TRBJ1-1; 9 nucleotides agree with TRBD1. This CDR3 is built from 15 residues. Germline values: CDR1 GTSNPN, CDR2 SVGIG (reference sequence). V dropped 4 bases and J dropped 4; count of bases not matched to a gene: 10. For the CDR3, the DNA is TGTGCCTGGACTAAGGACAGGGGAGGGGCCACTGAAGCTTTCTTT. Its protein product is CAWTKDRGGATEAFF.

In this sample, this clone turned up a few times. The chain has TRBV19 and TRBJ2-7; tentative D call: TRBD2 (5 bases). CDR1 and CDR2 from the germline V gene are LNHDA and SQIVND (reference sequence). The V end was cut by 3 bases, the J end by 4 bases, with 16 bases between. The CDR3 contains 15 residues. CDR3 DNA: TGTGCCAGTAGTATTTCCGCCGGGGAAGCGTACGAGCAGTACTTC. Translation gives CASSISAGEAYEQYF. Full variable domain (remainder filled in from reference TRBV19 and TRBJ2-7): DGGITQSPKYLFRKEGQNVTLSCEQNLNHDAMYWYRQDPGQGLRLIYYSQIVNDFQKGDIAEGYSVSREKKESFPLTVTSAQKNPTAFYLCASSISAGEAYEQYFGPGTRLTVT.

V and J are TRBV5-4 and TRBJ2-7; D might be TRBD1 (6 bases). V lost 5 bases, J lost 0 bases, and 15 bases lay in between. Germline V gene sequence: CDR1 SGHNT, CDR2 YYREEE (reference sequence). This CDR3 has 15 amino acids. CDR3 bases: TGTGCCAGCAGATTCGCCGGGACACGCTCCTACGAGCAGTACTTC. This translates into CASRFAGTRSYEQYF.

J is TRBJ2-5 and V is TRBV5-6; no definite D call. This CDR3 comprises 13 residues. Trimming cost V 0 bases and J 7 bases, with 10 bases left between them. CDR1 and CDR2 from the germline V gene are SGHDT and YYEEEE. CDR3 nucleotide sequence: TGTGCCAGCAGCTTGGGTGGGATTAGGACCCAGTACTTC. Translated: CASSLGGIRTQYF.

The gene calls are TRBV7-2 and TRBJ1-1; D ambiguous. V was trimmed by 5 bases and J by 4 bases, leaving 11 bases between them. The CDR3 sequence is 13 residues long. Germline CDR1 is SGHTA and CDR2 is FQGNSA. Here the CDR3 DNA reads TGTGCCAGCAGCCCAACTACGAGCACTGAAGCTTTCTTT. This encodes CASSPTTSTEAFF.

The rearrangement uses TRBV7-9 and TRBJ2-5; D call uncertain. The V end lost 1 base, the J end lost 1 base, and 10 bases lay between the germline ends. The CDR3 consists of 15 residues. CDR1 is SEHNR, CDR2 FQNEAQ, per germline (reference sequence). CDR3 in DNA: TGTGCCAGCAGCTTAGGTGGGGAACTCCAAGAGACCCAGTACTTC. Translating it yields CASSLGGELQETQYF.

V is TRBV7-7 and J is TRBJ2-2, with 10 bases fitting TRBD1. This CDR3 is built from 16 residues. CDR1 SSHAT and CDR2 FNYEAQ come from the germline V gene (reference sequence). V dropped 6 bases and J dropped 0; count of bases not matched to a gene: 4. The CDR3 here is CASRQGQGSNTGELFF. The CDR3 DNA is TGTGCCAGCAGGCAGGGACAGGGGTCGAACACCGGGGAGCTGTTTTTT.

This clone was picked up a small number of times. The V gene is TRBV5-5, the J gene TRBJ1-1; 9 positions agree with TRBD1. Trimming removed 2 bases from V and 2 bases from J; junction bases left unmatched: 4. The CDR3 has 15 amino acids. CDR1 is SGHKS and CDR2 is YYEKEE in the germline V gene (reference sequence). The CDR3 loop is CASSLQGAGNTEAFF. CDR3 in DNA: TGTGCCAGCAGCTTACAGGGGGCTGGCAACACTGAAGCTTTCTTT.

This clone was observed a handful of times. The chain recombines TRBV2 with TRBJ1-1; the D gene is possibly TRBD1 (6 bases). Trimming cost V 6 bases and J 5 bases, with 16 bases left between them. This CDR3 comprises 14 residues. In germline, CDR1 is SNHLY, CDR2 FYNNEI. CDR3 loop: CASRLPGGRTEAFF. CDR3 coding DNA: TGTGCCAGCAGGCTGCCGGGGGGGCGGACTGAAGCTTTCTTT.

This rearrangement joins TRBV6-5 to TRBJ2-7, with 7 bases fitting TRBD1. The CDR3 sequence is 16 residues long. Germline CDR1 and CDR2: MNHEY and SVGAGI. The trim removed 2 bases at V and 4 bases at J, leaving 11 bases unmatched. CDR3 DNA: TGTGCCAGCAGTTACACCGGGACAGCTGGCTTTTACGAGCAGTACTTC. Translated, it gives CASSYTGTAGFYEQYF.